Given below is one T cell receptor beta chain in context. Germline V gene sequence: CDR1 DFQATT, CDR2 SNEGSKA (reference sequence). V was pared by 3 bases and J by 3 bases, with 6 bases between. The CDR3 spans 11 residues. This record belongs to a study of follicular helper T cells after annual influenza vaccination. Generated by immunoSEQ multiplex PCR, the TCRdb table keeps only in-frame clones and is missing some. The table records 8,000 to 10,000 clones, roughly 85% of them present only once. Time point meaning: 2014-2015 season, 7 days after vaccination. The receptor was isolated from an adult who received the influenza vaccine. The rearrangement links TRBV20-1 to TRBJ2-7, with TRBD2 as a possible D gene (6 bases). This sample comprised CXCR5- memory CD4+ T cells sorted from blood, obtained 7 days after influenza vaccination. CDR3 amino acids: CSARGGYEQYF. CDR3 DNA sequence: TGCAGTGCTAGGGGGGGCTACGAGCAGTACTTC.